This T cell receptor beta chain was recovered during a study of blood T cells in healthy people across ages. Only one count was recorded for this clonotype. The CDR3 has 15 amino acids. The V gene's germline CDR1 is SGHTA and CDR2 FQGNSA. V lost 4 bases, J lost 8 bases, and 4 bases stayed unmatched. A second about 7 to 11 cycle PCR used barcoded and J-beta primers. TCRdb reprocessed the 5' RACE reads via MiXCR and lists one record per CDR3 protein. The sample lists about 580,000 distinct CDR3 sequences, roughly 48% occurring once. The sequence derives from an elderly man in good health. The chain joins TRBV7-2 to TRBJ2-3, with 15 bases lining up with TRBD2. The specimen sequenced was blood. The CDR3 DNA sequence: TGTGCCAGCAGCTCGACGGGACTAGCGGGGGGTACGCAGTATTTT. This encodes CASSSTGLAGGTQYF.